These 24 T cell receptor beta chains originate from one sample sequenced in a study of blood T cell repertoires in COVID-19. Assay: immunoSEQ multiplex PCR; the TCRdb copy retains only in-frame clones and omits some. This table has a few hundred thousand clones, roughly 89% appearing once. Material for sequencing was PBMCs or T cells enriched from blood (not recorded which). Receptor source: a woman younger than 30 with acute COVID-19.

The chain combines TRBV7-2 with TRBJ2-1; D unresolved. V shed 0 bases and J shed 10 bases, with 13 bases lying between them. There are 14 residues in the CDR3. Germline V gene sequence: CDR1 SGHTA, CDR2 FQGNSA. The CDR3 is CASSLAGKSSEQFF. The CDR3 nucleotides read TGTGCCAGCAGCTTAGCGGGCAAAAGCAGCGAGCAGTTCTTC.

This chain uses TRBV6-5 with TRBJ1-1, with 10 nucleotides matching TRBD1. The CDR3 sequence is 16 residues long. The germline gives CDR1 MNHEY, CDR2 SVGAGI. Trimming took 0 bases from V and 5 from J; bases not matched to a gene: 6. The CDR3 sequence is CASSYSRGQGGTEAFF. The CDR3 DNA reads TGTGCCAGCAGTTACTCGAGAGGACAGGGGGGAACTGAAGCTTTCTTT.

The CDR3 sequence: CASKRGSTEAFF. For the CDR3, the DNA is TGTGCCAGCAAAAGGGGTAGCACTGAAGCTTTCTTT. The V call is TRBV12-3 or TRBV12-4, the J call TRBJ1-1; perhaps TRBD1 as D (5 bases). The CDR3 covers 12 residues. V was pared by 7 bases and J by 4 bases, with 10 bases between.

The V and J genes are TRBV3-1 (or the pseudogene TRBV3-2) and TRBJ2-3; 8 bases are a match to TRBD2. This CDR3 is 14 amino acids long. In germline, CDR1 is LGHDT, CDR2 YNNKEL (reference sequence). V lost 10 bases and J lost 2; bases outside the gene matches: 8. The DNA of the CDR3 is TGTGCCACCTATAGCGGGGAACTCACAGATACGCAGTATTTT. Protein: CATYSGELTDTQYF.

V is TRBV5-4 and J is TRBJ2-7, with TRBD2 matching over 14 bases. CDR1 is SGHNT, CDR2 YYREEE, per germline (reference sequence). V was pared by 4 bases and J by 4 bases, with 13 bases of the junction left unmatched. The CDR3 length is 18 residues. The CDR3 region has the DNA TGTGCCAGCAGCCAGGGACTAGCGGGAGCTTTGGGGACGTACGAGCAGTACTTC. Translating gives CASSQGLAGALGTYEQYF. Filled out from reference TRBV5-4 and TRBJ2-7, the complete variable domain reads ETGVTQSPTHLIKTRGQQVTLRCSSQSGHNTVSWYQQALGQGPQFIFQYYREEENGRGNFPPRFSGLQFPNYSSELNVNALELDDSALYLCASSQGLAGALGTYEQYFGPGTRLTVT.

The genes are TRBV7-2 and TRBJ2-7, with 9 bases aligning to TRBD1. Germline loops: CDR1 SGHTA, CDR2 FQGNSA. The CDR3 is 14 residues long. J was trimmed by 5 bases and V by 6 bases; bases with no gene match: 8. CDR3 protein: CASSRRDRDHEQYF. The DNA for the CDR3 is TGTGCCAGCAGTAGGCGGGACAGGGATCACGAGCAGTACTTC.

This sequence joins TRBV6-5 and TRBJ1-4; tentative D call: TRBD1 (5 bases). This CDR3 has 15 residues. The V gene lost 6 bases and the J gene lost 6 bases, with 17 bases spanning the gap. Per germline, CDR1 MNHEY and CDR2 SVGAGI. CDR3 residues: CASSWGRAGDEKLFF. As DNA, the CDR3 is TGTGCCAGCAGCTGGGGTAGGGCGGGGGATGAAAAACTGTTTTTT.

The CDR3 region has the DNA TGTGCCAGCAGTAACCCACGGGGGTTATTCTACGAGCAGTACTTC. It is translated as CASSNPRGLFYEQYF. V is TRBV13 and J is TRBJ2-7, with a weak D call TRBD2 (6 bases). The germline V and J ends were trimmed by 6 bases and 3 bases, with 18 bases remaining between them. This CDR3 contains 15 residues. Germline CDR1 is PRHDT and CDR2 is FYEKMQ (reference sequence).

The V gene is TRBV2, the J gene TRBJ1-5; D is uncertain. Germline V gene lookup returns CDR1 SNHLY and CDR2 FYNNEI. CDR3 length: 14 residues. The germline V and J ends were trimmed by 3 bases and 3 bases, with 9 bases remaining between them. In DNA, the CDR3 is TGTGCCAGCAGTGATGGGCTGATCAATCAGCCCCAGCATTTT. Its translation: CASSDGLINQPQHF.

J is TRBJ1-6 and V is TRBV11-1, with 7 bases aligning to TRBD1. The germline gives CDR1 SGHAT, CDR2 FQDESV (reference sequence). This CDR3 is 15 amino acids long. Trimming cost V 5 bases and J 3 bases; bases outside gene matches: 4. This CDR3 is CASSPRQGYNSPLHF. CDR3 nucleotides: TGTGCCAGCAGCCCAAGACAGGGCTATAATTCACCCCTCCACTTT.

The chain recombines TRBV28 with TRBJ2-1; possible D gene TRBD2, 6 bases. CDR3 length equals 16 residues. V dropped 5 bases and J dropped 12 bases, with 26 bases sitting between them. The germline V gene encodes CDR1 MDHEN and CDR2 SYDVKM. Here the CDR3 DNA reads TGTGCCAGCAGTCCAGCGCGGGGTGGGAGGCCGGTAGGGCAGTTCTTC. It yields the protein CASSPARGGRPVGQFF.

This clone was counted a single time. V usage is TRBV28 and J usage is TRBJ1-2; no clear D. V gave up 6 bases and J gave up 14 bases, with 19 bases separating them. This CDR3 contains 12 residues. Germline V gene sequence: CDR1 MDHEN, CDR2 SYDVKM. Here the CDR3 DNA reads TGTGCCAGCAGCGGACTTAAGGTACCCGTAACCTTC. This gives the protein CASSGLKVPVTF.

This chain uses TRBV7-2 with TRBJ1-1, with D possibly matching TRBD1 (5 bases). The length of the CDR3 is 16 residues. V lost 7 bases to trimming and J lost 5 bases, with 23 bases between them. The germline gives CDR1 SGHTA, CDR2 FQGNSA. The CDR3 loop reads CASILGRGGRKTEAFF. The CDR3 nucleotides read TGTGCCAGCATTTTAGGCCGCGGGGGTCGAAAAACTGAAGCTTTCTTT.

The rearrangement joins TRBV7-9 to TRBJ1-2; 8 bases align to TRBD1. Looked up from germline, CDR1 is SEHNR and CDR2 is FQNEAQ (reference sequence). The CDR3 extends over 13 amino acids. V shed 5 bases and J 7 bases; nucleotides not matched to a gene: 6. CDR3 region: CASSPGGAFGYTF. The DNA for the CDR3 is TGTGCCAGCAGCCCAGGGGGCGCTTTTGGCTACACCTTC.

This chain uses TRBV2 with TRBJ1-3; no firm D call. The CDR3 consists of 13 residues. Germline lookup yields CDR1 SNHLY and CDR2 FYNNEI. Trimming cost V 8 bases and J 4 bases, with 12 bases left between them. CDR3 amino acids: CASLREVGNTIYF. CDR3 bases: TGTGCCAGCCTCCGGGAGGTCGGAAACACCATATATTTT.

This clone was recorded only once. The CDR3 region has the DNA TGTGCCAGCAGCTTACATGGTAGCGGGAGTGGGCAGTACTTC. Encoded protein: CASSLHGSGSGQYF. The chain links TRBV7-9 to TRBJ2-7; 9 bases are a match to TRBD2. Looked up from germline, CDR1 is SEHNR and CDR2 is FQNEAQ (reference sequence). The V and J ends lost 2 bases and 9 bases, in that order; junction bases with no gene match: 8. This CDR3 has 14 amino acids.

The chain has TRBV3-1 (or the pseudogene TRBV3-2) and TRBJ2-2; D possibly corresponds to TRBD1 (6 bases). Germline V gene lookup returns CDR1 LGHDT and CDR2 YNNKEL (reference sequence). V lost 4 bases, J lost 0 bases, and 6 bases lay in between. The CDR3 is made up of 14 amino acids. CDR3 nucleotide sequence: TGTGCCAGCAGCCGGACAGCGAACACCGGGGAGCTGTTTTTT. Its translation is CASSRTANTGELFF.

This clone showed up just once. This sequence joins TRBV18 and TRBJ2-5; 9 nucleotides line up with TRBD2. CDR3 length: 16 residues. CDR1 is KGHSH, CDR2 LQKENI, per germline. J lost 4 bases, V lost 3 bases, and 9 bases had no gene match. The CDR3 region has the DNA TGTGCCAGCTCACCCCCCTTAGCGGGAGCGGGAGAGACCCAGTACTTC. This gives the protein CASSPPLAGAGETQYF.

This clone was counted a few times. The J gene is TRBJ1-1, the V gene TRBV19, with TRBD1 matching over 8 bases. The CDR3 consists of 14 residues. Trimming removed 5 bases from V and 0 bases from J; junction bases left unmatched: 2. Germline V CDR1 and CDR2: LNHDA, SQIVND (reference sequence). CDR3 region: CASSLQGVNTEAFF. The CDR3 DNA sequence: TGTGCCAGTAGTCTACAGGGGGTGAACACTGAAGCTTTCTTT.

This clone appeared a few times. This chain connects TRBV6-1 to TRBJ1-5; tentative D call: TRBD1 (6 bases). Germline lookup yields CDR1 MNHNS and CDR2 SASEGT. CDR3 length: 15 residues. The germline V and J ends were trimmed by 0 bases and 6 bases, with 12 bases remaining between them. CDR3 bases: TGTGCCAGCAGTGAAGCTACAGGGTTAGGTCAGCCCCAGCATTTT. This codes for CASSEATGLGQPQHF.

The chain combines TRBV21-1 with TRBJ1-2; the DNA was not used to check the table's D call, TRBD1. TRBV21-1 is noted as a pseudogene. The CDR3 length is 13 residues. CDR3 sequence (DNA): TGTGCCAGCAGCAACCATAATACAAGAGGCTACACCTTC. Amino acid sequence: CASSNHNTRGYTF.

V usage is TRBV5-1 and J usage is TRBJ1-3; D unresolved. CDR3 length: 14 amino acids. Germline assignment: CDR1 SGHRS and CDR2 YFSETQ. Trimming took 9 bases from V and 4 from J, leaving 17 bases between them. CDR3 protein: CATSRRESGNTIYF. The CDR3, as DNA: TGCGCCACCTCTCGTCGGGAATCGGGAAACACCATATATTTT.

CDR3 amino acids: CASSDRTMNTEAFF. CDR3 bases: TGTGCCAGCAGCGACAGAACCATGAACACTGAAGCTTTCTTT. The genes are TRBV7-9 and TRBJ1-1; D might be TRBD1 (5 bases). CDR1 is SEHNR, CDR2 FQNEAQ, per germline (reference sequence). V gave up 5 bases and J gave up 0 bases, with 10 bases separating them. CDR3 length: 14 residues.

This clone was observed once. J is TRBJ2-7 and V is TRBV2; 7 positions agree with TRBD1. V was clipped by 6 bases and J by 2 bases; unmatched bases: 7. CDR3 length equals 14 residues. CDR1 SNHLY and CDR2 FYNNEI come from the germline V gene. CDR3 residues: CASSYGTATYEQYF. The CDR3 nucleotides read TGTGCCAGCAGCTATGGGACAGCGACCTACGAGCAGTACTTC.